This T cell receptor (beta chain) is drawn from a study of post-analysis software for immune sequencing data. Incorporated into the TCR beta cDNA libraries were unique molecular identifiers, which served to reduce PCR and sequencing biases. A population of roughly 0.85 to 10 million T cells gave rise to roughly 0.5 million cDNA molecules. TCRdb analysed the PCR reads with MiXCR anew, one entry per CDR3 protein. The profile shows 250,000 to 300,000 distinct CDR3 sequences, around 34% of them singletons. The study's findings and limits: Controls had lower frequencies than patients of roughly five TRBV segments, which included TRBV5-6, TRBV5-1 and TRBV20-1.

The CDR3 loop spans 15 amino acids. Trimming removed 6 bases from V and 2 bases from J, with 11 bases in between. This clonotype was seen ten or more times. Its specificity is unknown. Sample: blood. The clonotype comes from a girl aged 10 to 17 with multiple sclerosis. This chain links TRBV12-3 or TRBV12-4 with TRBJ2-6, with D possibly being TRBD2 (6 bases). CDR3 sequence: CASRTGDPGANVLTF. CDR3 bases: TGTGCCAGCAGGACGGGGGACCCTGGGGCCAACGTCCTGACTTTC.